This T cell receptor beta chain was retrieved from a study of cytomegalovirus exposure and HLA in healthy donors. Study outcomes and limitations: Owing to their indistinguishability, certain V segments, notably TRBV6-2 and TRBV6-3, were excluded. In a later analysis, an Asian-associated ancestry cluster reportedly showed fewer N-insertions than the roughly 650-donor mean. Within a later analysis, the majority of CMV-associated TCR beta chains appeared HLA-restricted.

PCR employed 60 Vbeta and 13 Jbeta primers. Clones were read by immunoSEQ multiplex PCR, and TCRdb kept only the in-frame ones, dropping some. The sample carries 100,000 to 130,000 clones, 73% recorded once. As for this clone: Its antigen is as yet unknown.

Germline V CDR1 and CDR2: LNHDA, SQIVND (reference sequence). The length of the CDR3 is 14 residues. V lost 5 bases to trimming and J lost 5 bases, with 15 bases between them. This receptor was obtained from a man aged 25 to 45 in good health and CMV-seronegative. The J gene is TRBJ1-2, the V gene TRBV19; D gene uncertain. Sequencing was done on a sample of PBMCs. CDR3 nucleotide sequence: TGTGCCAGTAGTCCCCCGGGAGGGAATTATGGCTACACCTTC. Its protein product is CASSPPGGNYGYTF. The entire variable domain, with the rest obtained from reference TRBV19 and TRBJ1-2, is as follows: DGGITQSPKYLFRKEGQNVTLSCEQNLNHDAMYWYRQDPGQGLRLIYYSQIVNDFQKGDIAEGYSVSREKKESFPLTVTSAQKNPTAFYLCASSPPGGNYGYTFGSGTRLTVV.